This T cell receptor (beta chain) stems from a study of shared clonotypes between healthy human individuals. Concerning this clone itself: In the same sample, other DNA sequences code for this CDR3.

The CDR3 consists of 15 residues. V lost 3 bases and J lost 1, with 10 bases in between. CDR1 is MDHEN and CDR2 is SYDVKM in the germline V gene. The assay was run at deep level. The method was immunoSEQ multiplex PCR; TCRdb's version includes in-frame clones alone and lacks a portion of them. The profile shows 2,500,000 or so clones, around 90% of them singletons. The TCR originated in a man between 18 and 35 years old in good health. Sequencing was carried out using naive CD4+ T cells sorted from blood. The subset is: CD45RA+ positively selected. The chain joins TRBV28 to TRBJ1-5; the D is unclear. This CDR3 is CASSFAGPSNQPQHF. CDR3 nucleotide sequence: TGTGCCAGCAGTTTTGCAGGACCAAGCAATCAGCCCCAGCATTTT.